The rows below give T cell receptor beta chains drawn from one sample of a study of T cells in Graves' hyperthyroidism and ophthalmopathy. TCRdb called the multiplex PCR reads again in MiXCR, with one record for every CDR3 protein. This table holds 400,000 to 550,000 distinct CDR3 sequences, approximately 15% found once. The sample was blood. These receptors were collected from a woman under 30 with Graves' hyperthyroidism. Each CDR3 is given with its conserved first and last residue. D genes are given only for firm matches. Clone size is not always given. Where it is, it says once, few, many or a class for expanded clones.

CDR3 protein: CASSDRTGGGVNTGELFF
CDR3 DNA: TGTGCCAGCAGTGACCGGACGGGGGGGGGGGTTAACACCGGGGAGCTGTTTTTT
J gene: TRBJ2-2
CDR3 length: 18
V gene: TRBV25-1
D gene: TRBD2
clone size: few

CDR3 protein: CASRMRGAGGYTF
CDR3 DNA: TGTGCCAGCAGGATGCGAGGGGCGGGGGGCTACACCTTC
J gene: TRBJ1-2
CDR3 length: 13
V gene: TRBV27
D gene: -
clone size: many

CDR3 protein: CASSPLTGLTNTGELFF
CDR3 DNA: TGCGCCAGCAGCCCACTGACAGGCCTAACGAACACCGGGGAGCTGTTTTTT
J gene: TRBJ2-2
CDR3 length: 17
V gene: TRBV5-1
D gene: -
clone size: few

CDR3 protein: CASSFTPDWDSGNTIYF
CDR3 DNA: TGTGCCAGCAGCTTTACCCCCGACTGGGACTCTGGAAACACCATATATTTT
J gene: TRBJ1-3
CDR3 length: 17
V gene: TRBV7-8
D gene: -
clone size: -

CDR3 protein: CASSLWGGEGYTF
CDR3 DNA: TGTGCCAGCAGTTTATGGGGTGGGGAGGGCTACACCTTC
J gene: TRBJ1-2
CDR3 length: 13
V gene: TRBV28
D gene: -
clone size: many

CDR3 protein: CASSEGTDTQYF
CDR3 DNA: TGTGCCAGCAGCGAGGGCACAGATACGCAGTATTTT
J gene: TRBJ2-3
CDR3 length: 12
V gene: TRBV7-3
D gene: -
clone size: many

CDR3 protein: CATSRDGRTDLSGANVLTF
CDR3 DNA: TGTGCCACCAGCAGAGATGGCAGGACGGACCTCTCTGGGGCCAACGTCCTGACTTTC
J gene: TRBJ2-6
CDR3 length: 19
V gene: TRBV15
D gene: -
clone size: few

CDR3 protein: CASSTYPGGREQFF
CDR3 DNA: TGTGCCAGCAGCACCTACCCGGGGGGACGGGAGCAGTTCTTC
J gene: TRBJ2-1
CDR3 length: 14
V gene: TRBV2
D gene: TRBD2
clone size: many

CDR3 protein: CSAPLAGPLRETQYF
CDR3 DNA: TGCAGTGCTCCCCTAGCGGGACCGTTACGAGAGACCCAGTACTTC
J gene: TRBJ2-5
CDR3 length: 15
V gene: TRBV20-1
D gene: TRBD2
clone size: few

CDR3 protein: CATLSGNTIYF
CDR3 DNA: TGTGCCACCCTCTCTGGAAACACCATATATTTT
J gene: TRBJ1-3
CDR3 length: 11
V gene: TRBV6-1
D gene: -
clone size: -

CDR3 protein: CASSWGTKSYEQYF
CDR3 DNA: TGTGCCAGCAGTTGGGGGACTAAATCCTACGAGCAGTACTTC
J gene: TRBJ2-7
CDR3 length: 14
V gene: TRBV12-3/TRBV12-4
D gene: TRBD2
clone size: -

CDR3 protein: CASSLSPGQGPYNEQFF
CDR3 DNA: TGCGCCAGCAGCTTATCCCCGGGACAGGGGCCATACAATGAGCAGTTCTTC
J gene: TRBJ2-1
CDR3 length: 17
V gene: TRBV5-1
D gene: TRBD1
clone size: -

CDR3 protein: CASSQVTGRRDTQYF
CDR3 DNA: TGTGCCAGCAGCCAAGTGACAGGGAGACGTGATACGCAGTATTTT
J gene: TRBJ2-3
CDR3 length: 15
V gene: TRBV14
D gene: TRBD1
clone size: -

CDR3 protein: CASSQEMWTSGRSNTGELFF
CDR3 DNA: TGTGCCAGCAGCCAAGAGATGTGGACTAGCGGGAGGTCGAACACCGGGGAGCTGTTTTTT
J gene: TRBJ2-2
CDR3 length: 20
V gene: TRBV3-1
D gene: TRBD2
clone size: few

CDR3 protein: CASSLEGLAGRRGETQYF
CDR3 DNA: TGCGCCAGCAGCCTGGAGGGACTAGCGGGACGGCGAGGGGAGACCCAGTACTTC
J gene: TRBJ2-5
CDR3 length: 18
V gene: TRBV5-1
D gene: TRBD2
clone size: many

CDR3 protein: CASSLSTRGPTNREEAEAFF
CDR3 DNA: TGTGCCAGCAGCTTAAGCACAAGGGGACCAACGAACAGGGAGGAGGCTGAAGCTTTCTTT
J gene: TRBJ1-1
CDR3 length: 20
V gene: TRBV7-6
D gene: -
clone size: few

CDR3 protein: CASSLPGLAGGGEQFF
CDR3 DNA: TGTGCCAGCAGCCTACCGGGACTAGCGGGAGGCGGTGAGCAGTTCTTC
J gene: TRBJ2-1
CDR3 length: 16
V gene: TRBV27
D gene: TRBD2
clone size: many